This entry describes one T cell receptor beta chain. What it binds is unknown. This sample is part of a study of cytomegalovirus exposure and HLA in healthy donors. Findings and limits, study-wide: The majority of TCR sequences were rare, yet some public TCRs appeared in many donors. A few V segments could not be told apart, such as TRBV6-2 and TRBV6-3, and were left out. Earlier analysis looked at TCR beta V segments, and most were productive about 90% or about 30% of the time. Among TCR beta chains, those listed as cytomegalovirus-associated numbered approximately 150.

PCR employed 60 Vbeta and 13 Jbeta primers. Here immunoSEQ multiplex PCR was the method, and the copy in TCRdb shows in-frame clones only, minus some. The sample includes approximately 130,000 clones, 80% to 90% of them seen just once. The germline gives CDR1 SGDLS, CDR2 YYNGEE. Trimming took off 3 bases at V and 2 bases at J, with 11 bases between the two ends. The CDR3 totals 15 residues. The chain has TRBV9 and TRBJ2-2; tentative D call: TRBD2 (5 bases). The sample taken for sequencing was PBMCs. This TCR was sampled from a man aged 35 to 55 in good health and CMV-seronegative. As DNA, the CDR3 is TGTGCCAGCAGCGCCCTCGGACTTAACACCGGGGAGCTGTTTTTT. Its translation is CASSALGLNTGELFF.